Sequencing of this TCR beta chain was carried out in a study of tumor-infiltrating lymphocytes in primary liver carcinoma. Findings and limits, study-wide: Compared with blood, tumor repertoires held significantly more in their top 250 clones.

Without any cell sorting, roughly 20-33 mg of bulk tissue yielded co-extracted RNA and DNA. Patients in the cohort were treatment-naive and living with chronic HBV infection. This clonotype showed up just a few times. The antigen is unknown. This likely comes from a read error, as the CDR3 has no conserved phenylalanine or tryptophan at its end. Using a constant-region primer together with ProtoScript II reverse transcriptase, TCR beta cDNA was made from 500 ng of total RNA. Modified slightly, ARM-PCR produced TCR beta libraries over three nested multiplex PCR rounds. A C-beta reverse primer was combined with TRBV1-TRBV30 forward primers in the first two PCR rounds, and each round had around 11 cycles. TCRdb analysed the multiplex PCR reads with MiXCR anew, one entry per CDR3 protein. The sample carries tens of thousands of distinct CDR3 sequences, roughly 75% recorded once. The CDR3 extends over 15 amino acids. Per the germline V gene, CDR1 is SGHTA and CDR2 is FQGNSA. V lost 6 bases to trimming and J lost 5 bases; unmatched junction nucleotides: 8.

This TCR was recovered from a woman aged 30 to 39 with primary liver carcinoma and hepatitis B virus infection. The genes are TRBV7-2 and TRBJ1-1; 11 bases fit TRBD1. Sequenced sample: tumor-adjacent normal liver tissue. The CDR3 is CASSRTGTGGTEAFL. The DNA of the CDR3 is TGTGCCAGCAGTCGGACCGGGACAGGGGGGACTGAAGCTTTCTTG.